A single sample gave rise to the 28 T cell receptor beta chains below, sequenced in a study of radiation and T cells in renal cell carcinoma. Time point indicated: blood 4 weeks post-SBRT, at nephrectomy. Treatment reported: 15 Gy SBRT to primary tumor, nephrectomy 4 weeks later. This table comes from immunoSEQ multiplex PCR, and its TCRdb copy is limited to in-frame clones, with some not included. The table has over 60,000 clones, approximately 87% seen once; the top ten hold about 2.4%. Source: blood, taken from a patient whose treatment included radiotherapy and nephrectomy. The receptors derive from a woman aged 55-75 years with renal cell carcinoma.

This clone appeared a few times. The chain employs TRBV11-2 and TRBJ2-2, with D possibly called TRBD1 or TRBD2 (6 bases each). Germline values: CDR1 SGHAT, CDR2 FQNNGV. There are 15 residues in the CDR3. V lost 3 bases and J 4 bases, leaving 12 bases between the germline ends. This CDR3 reads CASSLEGVGTGELFF. DNA for the CDR3: TGTGCCAGCAGCTTGGAGGGGGTTGGCACCGGGGAGCTGTTTTTT.

This clone has a single count. V is TRBV30 and J is TRBJ2-7, with D tentatively TRBD1 (6 bases). The CDR3 totals 16 residues. V lost 1 base, J lost 3 bases, and 19 bases lay in between. Germline V gene sequence: CDR1 GTSNPN, CDR2 SVGIG (reference sequence). CDR3 in amino acids: CAWSEQGRTKYYEQYF. In nucleotides, the CDR3 is TGTGCCTGGAGTGAACAGGGCAGGACAAAATACTACGAGCAGTACTTC.

The chain employs TRBV28 and TRBJ1-1; TRBD1 aligns across 7 bases. The CDR3 length is 14 residues. V lost 2 bases to trimming and J lost 5 bases; unmatched junction nucleotides: 5. The germline CDR1 and CDR2 sequences are MDHEN and SYDVKM. This CDR3 is CASSLPHRGTEAFF. The CDR3 nucleotides read TGTGCCAGCAGTTTACCCCACAGGGGAACTGAAGCTTTCTTT.

The chain recombines TRBV11-2 with TRBJ2-7; 14 nucleotides line up with TRBD2. The germline CDR1 and CDR2 sequences are SGHAT and FQNNGV. The length of the CDR3 is 14 residues. J was trimmed by 5 bases and V by 3 bases; bases with no gene match: 0. The CDR3 loop reads CASSLTSGGDEQYF. In nucleotides, the CDR3 is TGTGCCAGCAGCTTGACTAGCGGGGGGGACGAGCAGTACTTC.

V usage is TRBV2 and J usage is TRBJ2-2; 8 bases agree with TRBD1. CDR3 length: 14 residues. The junction had 7 bases not matched to a gene; V was cut back by 6 bases and J by 7 bases. CDR1 is SNHLY, CDR2 FYNNEI, per germline. CDR3: CASRPGGVIGELFF. CDR3 in DNA: TGTGCCAGCAGGCCAGGGGGCGTTATCGGGGAGCTGTTTTTT.

The gene calls are TRBV7-6 and TRBJ2-2, with D uncertain. Trimming removed 4 bases from V and 1 base from J, with 19 bases in between. There are 18 residues in the CDR3. The germline CDR1 and CDR2 sequences are SGHVS and FNYEAQ. The CDR3: CASSSLGPDGQNTGELFF. CDR3 nucleotide sequence: TGTGCCAGCAGCTCCCTAGGGCCGGACGGTCAGAACACCGGGGAGCTGTTTTTT.

This chain joins TRBV5-4 and TRBJ2-7; no reliable D call. Trimming removed 6 bases from V and 4 bases from J, with 23 bases in between. The germline V gene encodes CDR1 SGHNT and CDR2 YYREEE (reference sequence). The CDR3 consists of 16 residues. The DNA for the CDR3 is TGTGCCAGCAAGGCGGCCGGGCCTTCAGTCTCTTACGAGCAGTACTTC. This sequence encodes CASKAAGPSVSYEQYF.

CDR3 loop: CASSLEVTVNYGYTF. The CDR3 bases are TGTGCCAGCAGCTTAGAGGTGACGGTCAACTATGGCTACACCTTC. The chain recombines TRBV7-2 with TRBJ1-2; D is unresolved. Germline V gene lookup returns CDR1 SGHTA and CDR2 FQGNSA. The V gene lost 1 base and the J gene lost 2 bases, with 11 bases spanning the gap. CDR3 size: 15 residues.

This clone appeared once. The chain recombines TRBV5-1 with TRBJ2-3; TRBD2 matches 10 bases. The junction had 9 bases not matched to a gene; V was cut back by 4 bases and J by 4 bases. This CDR3 is 16 amino acids long. Germline V gene lookup returns CDR1 SGHRS and CDR2 YFSETQ. The CDR3 protein is CASSRTSGLGADTQYF. The CDR3 DNA is TGCGCCAGCAGCCGGACTAGCGGCTTAGGGGCAGATACGCAGTATTTT. Drawing the rest from reference TRBV5-1 and TRBJ2-3, the complete variable domain is KAGVTQTPRYLIKTRGQQVTLSCSPISGHRSVSWYQQTPGQGLQFLFEYFSETQRNKGNFPGRFSGRQFSNSRSEMNVSTLELGDSALYLCASSRTSGLGADTQYFGPGTRLTVL.

The rearrangement uses TRBV4-2 and TRBJ1-4; D unresolved. The CDR3 loop spans 13 amino acids. V was cut by 9 bases and J by 4 bases, with 12 bases left in between. Per the germline V gene, CDR1 is LGHNA and CDR2 is YNFKEQ. CDR3 DNA sequence: TGTGCCAGTAATTTAGTCTATAATGAAAAACTGTTTTTT. It translates to CASNLVYNEKLFF.

This chain connects TRBV30 to TRBJ2-3; TRBD2 matches at 8 bases. Germline V gives CDR1 GTSNPN, CDR2 SVGIG (reference sequence). J was trimmed by 5 bases and V by 3 bases; bases with no gene match: 7. The CDR3 sequence is 14 residues long. The chain's CDR3 is CAWSRLASGDTQYF. CDR3 sequence (DNA): TGTGCCTGGAGCCGACTAGCGTCTGGAGATACGCAGTATTTT.

The V gene is TRBV5-1, the J gene TRBJ2-7; 11 bases match TRBD2. CDR3 length: 15 amino acids. Unmatched junction bases numbered 6, after V lost 4 bases and J lost 3 bases. Germline loops: CDR1 SGHRS, CDR2 YFSETQ. CDR3 bases: TGCGCCAGCAGCCGTAGGACTAGCGGGTTCTACGAGCAGTACTTC. It translates to CASSRRTSGFYEQYF.

The V call is TRBV10-1, the J call TRBJ2-7; 7 bases agree with TRBD1. The CDR3 has 13 amino acids. V lost 6 bases, J lost 3 bases, and 5 bases stayed unmatched. CDR1 is WNHNN and CDR2 is SYGVQD in the germline V gene (reference sequence). The CDR3 region is CASSGSGGYEQYF. The CDR3 nucleotides are TGCGCCAGCAGCGGATCAGGGGGCTACGAGCAGTACTTC.

The V call is TRBV28, the J call TRBJ1-2; 12 positions match TRBD1. V lost 6 bases to trimming and J lost 6 bases; unmatched junction nucleotides: 8. Germline V lookup: CDR1 MDHEN, CDR2 SYDVKM. The CDR3 consists of 15 residues. The CDR3 DNA follows: TGTGCCAGCAGGGGACAGGGGGCGCAGACTCATGGCTACACCTTC. It yields the protein CASRGQGAQTHGYTF.

The chain joins TRBV28 to TRBJ2-7; D unresolved. This CDR3 spans 14 amino acids. Germline V gene lookup returns CDR1 MDHEN and CDR2 SYDVKM. The V end lost 5 bases, the J end lost 3 bases, and 14 bases lay between the germline ends. The CDR3: CASSLTGQVYEQYF. The CDR3 bases are TGTGCCAGCAGTCTAACCGGGCAAGTCTACGAGCAGTACTTC. The whole variable domain, filled in from reference TRBV28 and TRBJ2-7, reads DVKVTQSSRYLVKRTGEKVFLECVQDMDHENMFWYRQDPGLGLRLIYFSYDVKMKEKGDIPEGYSVSREKKERFSLILESASTNQTSMYLCASSLTGQVYEQYFGPGTRLTVT.

V is TRBV27 and J is TRBJ1-1, with 10 bases lining up with TRBD1. The trim removed 5 bases at V and 1 base at J, leaving 4 bases unmatched. Germline-derived CDR1 and CDR2 are MNHEY and SMNVEV (reference sequence). This CDR3 is built from 15 residues. CDR3 residues: CASSTRDRGNTEAFF. The CDR3, as DNA: TGTGCCAGCAGTACCCGGGACAGGGGGAACACTGAAGCTTTCTTT.

The gene calls are TRBV14 and TRBJ2-2; 9 bases fit TRBD1. J lost 5 bases, V lost 1 base, and 5 bases had no gene match. Per the germline V gene, CDR1 is SGHDN and CDR2 is FVKESK. The CDR3 has 16 residues. CDR3 sequence: CASSQGGTGRTGELFF. The CDR3, as DNA: TGTGCCAGCAGCCAAGGTGGGACAGGGAGAACCGGGGAGCTGTTTTTT.

The chain combines TRBV5-1 with TRBJ2-5; TRBD2 might be the D (6 bases). CDR3 length equals 16 residues. The germline CDR1 and CDR2 sequences are SGHRS and YFSETQ. V lost 4 bases and J lost 5, with 21 bases in between. CDR3 nucleotide sequence: TGCGCCAGCAGCCAGTCAGCGAGTGGGGGGATCGAGACCCAGTACTTC. Translated, it gives CASSQSASGGIETQYF.

The CDR3 loop reads CASTLLGTGGADQPQHF. The DNA for the CDR3 is TGTGCCAGCACCCTACTCGGGACAGGGGGCGCGGATCAGCCCCAGCATTTT. The V and J genes are TRBV28 and TRBJ1-5, with TRBD1 identical over 12 bases. CDR1 and CDR2 from the germline V gene are MDHEN and SYDVKM. The CDR3 has 17 amino acids. J gave up 5 bases and V 7 bases, and 12 bases lay outside the gene matches. Drawing the rest from reference TRBV28 and TRBJ1-5, the complete variable domain is DVKVTQSSRYLVKRTGEKVFLECVQDMDHENMFWYRQDPGLGLRLIYFSYDVKMKEKGDIPEGYSVSREKKERFSLILESASTNQTSMYLCASTLLGTGGADQPQHFGDGTRLSIL.

The genes are TRBV28 and TRBJ1-6; a weak D match, TRBD1 (5 bases). The V gene lost 5 bases and the J gene lost 5 bases, with 19 bases spanning the gap. The CDR3 runs 17 residues. The germline gives CDR1 MDHEN, CDR2 SYDVKM. CDR3 sequence reads: CASSPGPWQGHNSPLHF. DNA of the CDR3: TGTGCCAGCAGTCCCGGGCCGTGGCAGGGACATAATTCACCCCTCCACTTT.

V is TRBV29-1 and J is TRBJ2-2, with D maybe TRBD2 (5 bases). Germline-derived CDR1 and CDR2 are SQVTM and ANQGSEA. The CDR3 runs 15 residues. V was shortened by 0 bases and J by 3 bases, with 11 bases between the two germline ends. This chain's CDR3 is CSVEDGEPYTGELFF. CDR3 in DNA: TGCAGCGTTGAAGATGGGGAGCCCTACACCGGGGAGCTGTTTTTT.

This clone was detected many times. The gene calls are TRBV11-2 and TRBJ1-1; no clear D gene. Trimming took off 2 bases at V and 1 base at J, with 8 bases between the two ends. Germline loops: CDR1 SGHAT, CDR2 FQNNGV. The CDR3 has 14 amino acids. The CDR3 coding sequence is TGTGCCAGCAGCTTATCTCGAGAGAACACTGAAGCTTTCTTT. Translation: CASSLSRENTEAFF.

The rearrangement links TRBV6-1 to TRBJ1-1; no firm D call. The CDR3 is 13 residues long. The germline gives CDR1 MNHNS, CDR2 SASEGT. V was trimmed by 2 bases and J by 3 bases, leaving 7 bases between them. The CDR3 loop is CASSEFIYTEAFF. Written as DNA, the CDR3 is TGTGCCAGCAGTGAATTCATTTACACTGAAGCTTTCTTT.

This rearrangement joins TRBV6-5 to TRBJ1-1; TRBD1 might be the D (5 bases). V was cut by 6 bases and J by 1 base, with 9 bases left in between. This CDR3 is built from 13 residues. CDR1 MNHEY and CDR2 SVGAGI come from the germline V gene. The CDR3 DNA sequence: TGTGCCAGCAGGGGACCGAGGAACACTGAAGCTTTCTTT. As protein: CASRGPRNTEAFF.

This chain joins TRBV4-1 and TRBJ1-1, with 8 bases lining up with TRBD1. The CDR3 totals 21 residues. Germline V lookup: CDR1 MGHRA, CDR2 YSYEKL. The ends lost 1 base at V and 4 bases at J; junction bases unmatched: 23. CDR3 coding DNA: TGCGCCAGCAGCCAAGGGCGGGTTGTGATCGGACAGGGTGGTCGGGGCACTGAAGCTTTCTTT. Translating it yields CASSQGRVVIGQGGRGTEAFF.

V usage is TRBV25-1 and J usage is TRBJ1-6; TRBD1 aligns across 12 bases. Germline lookup yields CDR1 MGHDK and CDR2 SYGVNS. V dropped 4 bases and J dropped 10; count of bases not matched to a gene: 2. There are 14 residues in the CDR3. The CDR3 sequence: CASSAGTGGSPLHF. In DNA, the CDR3 is TGTGCCAGCAGTGCCGGGACAGGGGGCTCACCCCTCCACTTT.

This clone was counted once. The rearrangement links TRBV7-9 to TRBJ2-3; no firm D call. The CDR3 loop spans 15 amino acids. Deletions cut 0 bases from V and 2 bases from J, with 9 bases between. The germline V gene has CDR1 SEHNR and CDR2 FQNEAQ (reference sequence). The CDR3 region is CASSLALGATDTQYF. As DNA, the CDR3 is TGTGCCAGCAGCTTAGCGCTCGGCGCCACAGATACGCAGTATTTT.

J is TRBJ2-5 and V is TRBV9; TRBD1 matches at 7 bases. The CDR3 runs to 15 residues. The germline CDR1 and CDR2 sequences are SGDLS and YYNGEE. Trimming removed 0 bases from V and 5 bases from J; junction bases left unmatched: 7. The CDR3, as DNA: TGTGCCAGCAGCGTAGAGGCAGGGGGTCTGGAGACCCAGTACTTC. Its translation: CASSVEAGGLETQYF.